The 17 T cell receptor beta chains listed next were all sequenced from one sample in a study of CD8 T cells in ankylosing spondylitis. Each CDR3 protein gets one entry after TCRdb re-called the 5' RACE reads with MiXCR. The table records under 250,000 distinct CDR3 sequences, approximately 8% of them present only once. The sample comprised blood, either unsorted or a sorted T cell fraction (not recorded which). Source of these receptors: a female donor with ankylosing spondylitis or in good health (not recorded which).

This clonotype was counted at least ten times. The germline gene is not matched at one end of the junction; a read error may be the cause. The chain recombines TRBV3-1 with TRBJ2-3, with 8 positions matching TRBD2. The V gene's germline CDR1 is LGHDT and CDR2 YNNKEL (reference sequence). The CDR3 sequence is 15 residues long. CDR3 residues: CASTQGAGARDTQYF. DNA for the CDR3: TGTGCCAGCACCCAAGGAGCGGGAGCGAGAGATACGCAGTATTTT.

This clonotype was recorded at least ten times. V is TRBV6-1 and J is TRBJ1-5; TRBD1 matches at 7 bases. The CDR3 sequence is 15 residues long. Trimming at V came to 5 bases and at J to 6 bases, leaving 10 bases not matched to a gene. Germline V CDR1 and CDR2: MNHNS, SASEGT. The CDR3 sequence: CASSLRGLGLQPQHF. CDR3 DNA: TGTGCCAGCAGTCTAAGGGGGCTTGGTCTTCAGCCCCAGCATTTT.

Concerning this clonotype itself: A much larger clone lies a single base off, so this may be a read error. This sequence joins TRBV5-1 and TRBJ2-3; D not certain. Germline V gene data show CDR1 as SGHRS and CDR2 as YFSETQ. The CDR3 runs to 14 residues. The CDR3 sequence is CAGSLVGTTDTQYF. The DNA of the CDR3 is TGCGCCGGCAGCTTGGTGGGAACCACAGATACGCAGTATTTT.

The chain uses TRBV6-4 and TRBJ1-1; D gene unclear. This CDR3 comprises 13 residues. V lost 5 bases and J lost 6, with 13 bases in between. Germline V lookup: CDR1 MRHNA, CDR2 SNTAGT. CDR3 loop: CASSYIDGAEAFF. CDR3 sequence (DNA): TGTGCCAGCAGTTACATTGACGGGGCTGAAGCTTTCTTT.

This clonotype was counted ten times or more. The chain uses TRBV28 and TRBJ1-2; D is possibly TRBD1 (5 bases). The germline CDR1 and CDR2 sequences are MDHEN and SYDVKM. V dropped 2 bases and J dropped 5 bases, with 12 bases sitting between them. The CDR3 loop spans 14 amino acids. CDR3 loop: CASSLPERGYGYTF. The DNA of the CDR3 is TGTGCCAGCAGTTTACCGGAAAGGGGTTATGGCTACACCTTC.

This clonotype appeared many times. The chain couples TRBV5-5 to TRBJ2-7, with D unclear. From germline, CDR1 is SGHKS and CDR2 YYEKEE (reference sequence). The CDR3 sequence is 13 residues long. The chain's CDR3 is CATSMTLTYEQYF. CDR3 sequence (DNA): TGTGCTACAAGCATGACCCTAACCTACGAGCAGTACTTC.

Regarding this clonotype: One end of the junction is discordant with germline, which a read error may explain. V gene TRBV20-1 combines with J gene TRBJ2-3; the D call may be TRBD1 or TRBD2 (6 bases each). The CDR3 extends over 16 amino acids. CDR1 DFQATT and CDR2 SNEGSKA come from the germline V gene (reference sequence). The CDR3 spells CCAKGDFHGGTDTQYF. The CDR3, as DNA: TGCTGTGCTAAGGGGGACTTCCACGGCGGCACAGATACGCAGTATTTT.

This clonotype was seen a few times. The rearrangement uses TRBV7-9 and TRBJ2-5; no firm D call. Per germline, CDR1 SEHNR and CDR2 FQNEAQ (reference sequence). CDR3 size: 14 residues. Trimming removed 3 bases from V and 1 base from J, with 9 bases in between. This chain's CDR3 is CASSFRQTQETQYF. The CDR3, as DNA: TGTGCCAGCAGCTTCCGGCAGACCCAAGAGACCCAGTACTTC.

This clonotype was seen repeatedly, ten times or more. This chain joins TRBV20-1 and TRBJ2-7, with D unclear. With 3 bases removed from V and 0 bases from J, the gap between germline ends came to 9 bases. This CDR3 is built from 13 residues. The germline gives CDR1 DFQATT, CDR2 SNEGSKA (reference sequence). The CDR3 DNA reads as TGCAGTGCTAGGCGGATGAGCTCCTACGAGCAGTACTTC. Protein sequence: CSARRMSSYEQYF.

This clonotype was observed many times. V is TRBV5-1 and J is TRBJ2-1, with TRBD1 matching 8 bases. Germline V gene lookup returns CDR1 SGHRS and CDR2 YFSETQ. V trimming: 4 bases; J trimming: 3 bases; junction bases outside the gene matches: 3. There are 14 residues in the CDR3. CDR3: CASSPGQDYNEQFF. CDR3 sequence (DNA): TGCGCCAGCAGCCCGGGACAGGACTACAATGAGCAGTTCTTC.

This clonotype was recorded many times. The chain is built from TRBV5-1 and TRBJ1-1; no clear D gene. Germline CDR1 SGHRS, CDR2 YFSETQ. This CDR3 is 13 amino acids long. V was shortened by 4 bases and J by 10 bases, with 17 bases between the two germline ends. The CDR3 here is CASSLSPAVGAFF. DNA for the CDR3: TGCGCCAGCAGCCTCTCACCGGCGGTGGGAGCTTTCTTT.

CDR3 amino acids: CSAPPGTGGMNEQFF. DNA for the CDR3: TGCAGTGCCCCCCCAGGGACAGGGGGCATGAATGAGCAGTTCTTC. This chain links TRBV20-1 with TRBJ2-1; TRBD1 matches 12 bases. This CDR3 has 15 amino acids. The germline V gene has CDR1 DFQATT and CDR2 SNEGSKA (reference sequence). Unmatched junction bases numbered 10, after V lost 6 bases and J lost 7 bases.

This clonotype was seen many times. CDR3 protein: CASSRTWDSGQETQYF. The CDR3 coding sequence is TGCGCCAGCAGCCGAACCTGGGACAGCGGACAAGAGACCCAGTACTTC. This rearrangement joins TRBV5-1 to TRBJ2-5; 7 nucleotides line up with TRBD1. After removal of 4 bases from V and 2 bases from J, the junction contained 11 bases not matched to a gene. There are 16 residues in the CDR3. Looked up from germline, CDR1 is SGHRS and CDR2 is YFSETQ. The full variable domain, its missing parts supplied by reference TRBV5-1 and TRBJ2-5, is KAGVTQTPRYLIKTRGQQVTLSCSPISGHRSVSWYQQTPGQGLQFLFEYFSETQRNKGNFPGRFSGRQFSNSRSEMNVSTLELGDSALYLCASSRTWDSGQETQYFGPGTRLLVL.

The CDR3 nucleotides are TGTGCCAGCAGCTCCGCTGGACTAGCGGGAGGTGAGCAGTACTTC. Translating it yields CASSSAGLAGGEQYF. The V call is TRBV7-2, the J call TRBJ2-7; TRBD2 matches at 14 bases. The V segment lost 4 bases and the J segment 7 bases; nucleotides outside the gene matches: 6. Germline values: CDR1 SGHTA, CDR2 FQGNSA. CDR3 length: 15 residues.

This clonotype showed up many times. The gene calls are TRBV5-1 and TRBJ2-2; D uncertain. This CDR3 contains 14 residues. Per the germline V gene, CDR1 is SGHRS and CDR2 is YFSETQ. Trimming took off 0 bases at V and 4 bases at J, with 7 bases between the two ends. The CDR3 loop is CASSLELVTGELFF. CDR3 DNA sequence: TGCGCCAGCAGCTTGGAGCTTGTCACCGGGGAGCTGTTTTTT.

This clonotype was observed a handful of times. The chain uses TRBV12-3 or TRBV12-4 and TRBJ2-1; 12 bases map to TRBD2. J lost 2 bases, V lost 5 bases, and 10 bases had no gene match. This CDR3 is 18 amino acids long. In DNA form, the CDR3 reads TGTGCCAGCAGTCGGTCTAGCGGGGGGGCTGGGCCCTACAATGAGCAGTTCTTC. It is translated as CASSRSSGGAGPYNEQFF.

The rearrangement links TRBV5-6 to TRBJ2-1, with 7 bases that match TRBD2. Germline CDR1 reads SGHDT; CDR2 reads YYEEEE. This CDR3 spans 16 amino acids. After removal of 0 bases from V and 3 bases from J, the junction contained 6 bases not matched to a gene. The CDR3 sequence is CASSLGVGGSYNEQFF. DNA of the CDR3: TGTGCCAGCAGCTTGGGGGTCGGCGGGAGCTACAATGAGCAGTTCTTC.